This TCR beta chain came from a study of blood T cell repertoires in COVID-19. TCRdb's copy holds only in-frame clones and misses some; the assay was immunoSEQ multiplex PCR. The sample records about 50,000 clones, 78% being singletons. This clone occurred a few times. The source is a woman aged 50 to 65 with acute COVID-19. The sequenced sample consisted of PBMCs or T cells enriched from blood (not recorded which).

The DNA for the CDR3 is TGTGCCAGTACTCCCGGGGGTGGGAGCAATCAGCCCCAGCATTTT. Amino acid sequence: CASTPGGGSNQPQHF. The chain uses TRBV19 and TRBJ1-5, with D perhaps TRBD1 (5 bases). The V gene lost 7 bases and the J gene lost 1 base, with 14 bases spanning the gap. Germline V gene sequence: CDR1 LNHDA, CDR2 SQIVND (reference sequence). The CDR3 extends over 15 amino acids.